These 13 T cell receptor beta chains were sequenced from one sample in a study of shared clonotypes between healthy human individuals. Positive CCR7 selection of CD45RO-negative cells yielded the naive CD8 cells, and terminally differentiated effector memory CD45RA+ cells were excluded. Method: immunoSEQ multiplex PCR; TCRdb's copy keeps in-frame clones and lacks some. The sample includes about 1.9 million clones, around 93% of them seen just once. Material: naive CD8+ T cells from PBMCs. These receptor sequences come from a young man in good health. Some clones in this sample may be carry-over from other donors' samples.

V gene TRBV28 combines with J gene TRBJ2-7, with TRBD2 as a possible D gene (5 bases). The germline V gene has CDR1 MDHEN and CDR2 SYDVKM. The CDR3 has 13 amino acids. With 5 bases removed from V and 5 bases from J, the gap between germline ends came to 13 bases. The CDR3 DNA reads TGTGCCAGCAGTGATAGAACAGCGGACGAGCAGTACTTC. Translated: CASSDRTADEQYF.

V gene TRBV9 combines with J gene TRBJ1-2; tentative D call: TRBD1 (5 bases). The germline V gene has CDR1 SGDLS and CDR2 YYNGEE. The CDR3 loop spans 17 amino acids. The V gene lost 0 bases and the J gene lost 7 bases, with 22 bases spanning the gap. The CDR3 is CASSVEGAGGGMSGYTF. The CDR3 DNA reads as TGTGCCAGCAGCGTAGAGGGTGCTGGGGGAGGAATGTCTGGCTACACCTTC. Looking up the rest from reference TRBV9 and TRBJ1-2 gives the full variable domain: DSGVTQTPKHLITATGQRVTLRCSPRSGDLSVYWYQQSLDQGLQFLIQYYNGEERAKGNILERFSAQQFPDLHSELNLSSLELGDSALYFCASSVEGAGGGMSGYTFGSGTRLTVV.

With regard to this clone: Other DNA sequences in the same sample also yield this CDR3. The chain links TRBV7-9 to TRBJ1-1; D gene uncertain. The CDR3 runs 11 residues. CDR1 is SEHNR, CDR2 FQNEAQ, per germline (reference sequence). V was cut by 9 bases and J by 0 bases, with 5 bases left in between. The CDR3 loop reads CASTVNTEAFF. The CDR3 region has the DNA TGTGCCAGTACAGTGAACACTGAAGCTTTCTTT.

CDR3 in amino acids: CASSYNLRQGLNYGYTF. The CDR3 DNA reads as TGTGCCAGCAGCTACAACCTCAGACAGGGACTTAACTATGGCTACACCTTC. The V call is TRBV7-9, the J call TRBJ1-2, with 7 bases that match TRBD1. This CDR3 region has 17 residues. Germline V CDR1 and CDR2: SEHNR, FQNEAQ (reference sequence). After removal of 4 bases from V and 1 base from J, the junction contained 12 bases not matched to a gene.

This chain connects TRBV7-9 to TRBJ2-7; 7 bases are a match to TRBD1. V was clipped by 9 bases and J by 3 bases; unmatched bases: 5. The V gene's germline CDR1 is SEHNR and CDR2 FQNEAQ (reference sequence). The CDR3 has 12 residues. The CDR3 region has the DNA TGTGCCAGTTCGGGACAGAACTACGAGCAGTACTTC. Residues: CASSGQNYEQYF. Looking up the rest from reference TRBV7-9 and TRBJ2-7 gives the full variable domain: DTGVSQNPRHKITKRGQNVTFRCDPISEHNRLYWYRQTLGQGPEFLTYFQNEAQLEKSRLLSDRFSAERPKGSFSTLEIQRTEQGDSAMYLCASSGQNYEQYFGPGTRLTVT.

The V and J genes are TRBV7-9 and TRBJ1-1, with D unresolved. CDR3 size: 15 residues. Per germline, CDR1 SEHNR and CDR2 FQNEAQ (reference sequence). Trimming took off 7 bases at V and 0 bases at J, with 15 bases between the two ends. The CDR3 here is CASTSPAVVNTEAFF. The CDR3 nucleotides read TGTGCCAGCACCTCCCCCGCCGTGGTGAACACTGAAGCTTTCTTT.

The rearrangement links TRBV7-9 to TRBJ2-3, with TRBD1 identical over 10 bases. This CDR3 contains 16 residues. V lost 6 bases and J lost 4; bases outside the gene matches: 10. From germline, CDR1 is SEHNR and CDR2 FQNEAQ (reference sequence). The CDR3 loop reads CASSNQRDRGPDTQYF. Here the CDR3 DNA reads TGTGCCAGCAGTAACCAGCGGGACAGGGGTCCAGATACGCAGTATTTT.

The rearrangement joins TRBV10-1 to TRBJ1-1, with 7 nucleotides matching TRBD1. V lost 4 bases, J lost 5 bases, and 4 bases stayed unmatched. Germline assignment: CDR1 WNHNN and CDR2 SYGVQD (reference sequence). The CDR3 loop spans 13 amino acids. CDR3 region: CASSGHRGTEAFF. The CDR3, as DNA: TGCGCCAGCAGTGGGCACAGGGGAACTGAAGCTTTCTTT.

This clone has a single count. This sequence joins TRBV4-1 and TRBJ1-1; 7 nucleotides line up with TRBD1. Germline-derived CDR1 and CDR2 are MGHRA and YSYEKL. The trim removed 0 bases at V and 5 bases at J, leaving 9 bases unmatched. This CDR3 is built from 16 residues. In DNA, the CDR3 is TGCGCCAGCAGCCAAGATCTGACGGGCAGGGGGACTGAAGCTTTCTTT. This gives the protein CASSQDLTGRGTEAFF.

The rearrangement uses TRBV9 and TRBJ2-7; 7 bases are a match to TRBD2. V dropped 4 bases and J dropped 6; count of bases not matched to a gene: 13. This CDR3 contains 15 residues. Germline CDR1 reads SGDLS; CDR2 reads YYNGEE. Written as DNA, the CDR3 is TGTGCCAGCAGCCCCTCGGCGGGAGATCTGTCCGAGCAGTACTTC. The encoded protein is CASSPSAGDLSEQYF.

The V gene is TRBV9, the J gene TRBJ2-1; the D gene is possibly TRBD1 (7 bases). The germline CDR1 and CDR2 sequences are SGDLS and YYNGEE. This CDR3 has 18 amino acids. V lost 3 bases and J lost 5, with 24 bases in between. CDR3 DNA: TGTGCCAGCAGCGACCCTCTAGGGTGGTCAGGGGGGAACAATGAGCAGTTCTTC. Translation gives CASSDPLGWSGGNNEQFF.

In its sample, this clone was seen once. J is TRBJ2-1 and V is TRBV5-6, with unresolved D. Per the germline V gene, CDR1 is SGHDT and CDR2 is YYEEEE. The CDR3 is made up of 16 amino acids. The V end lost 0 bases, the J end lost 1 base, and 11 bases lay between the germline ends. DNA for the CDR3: TGTGCCAGCAGCTTGGCCTTAGAAGGATCCTACAATGAGCAGTTCTTC. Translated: CASSLALEGSYNEQFF.

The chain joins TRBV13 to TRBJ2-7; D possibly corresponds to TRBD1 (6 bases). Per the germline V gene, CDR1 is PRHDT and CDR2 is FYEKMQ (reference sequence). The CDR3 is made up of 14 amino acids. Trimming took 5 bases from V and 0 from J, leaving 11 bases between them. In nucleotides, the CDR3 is TGTGCCAGCAGCCCCGGGACATTCTCCTACGAGCAGTACTTC. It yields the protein CASSPGTFSYEQYF.